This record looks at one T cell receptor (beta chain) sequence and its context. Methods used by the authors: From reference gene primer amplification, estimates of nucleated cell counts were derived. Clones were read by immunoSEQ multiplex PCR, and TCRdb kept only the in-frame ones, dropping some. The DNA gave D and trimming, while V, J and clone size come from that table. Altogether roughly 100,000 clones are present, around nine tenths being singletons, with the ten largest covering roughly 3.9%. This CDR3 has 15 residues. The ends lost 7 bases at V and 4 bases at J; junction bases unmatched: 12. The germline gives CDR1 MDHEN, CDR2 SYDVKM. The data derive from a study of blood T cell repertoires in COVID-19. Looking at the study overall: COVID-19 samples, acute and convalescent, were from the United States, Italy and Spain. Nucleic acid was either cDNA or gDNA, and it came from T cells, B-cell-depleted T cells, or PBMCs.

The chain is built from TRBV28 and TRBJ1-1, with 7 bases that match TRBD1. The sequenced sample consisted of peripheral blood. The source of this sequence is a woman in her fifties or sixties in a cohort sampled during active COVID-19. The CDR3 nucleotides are TGTGCCAGCATTCGGGACAGCTTAAGTTCCACTGAAGCTTTCTTT. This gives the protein CASIRDSLSSTEAFF.